This T cell receptor (beta chain) emerged from a study of Tregs in tolerant kidney transplant recipients. Only in-frame clones appear in the TCRdb table, and some are missing; sequencing was by immunoSEQ multiplex PCR. The top ten hold 10% to 11% of the sample, which has about 60,000 clones, approximately 92% seen once. After removal of 1 base from V and 0 bases from J, the junction contained 3 bases not matched to a gene. From germline, CDR1 is LGHNA and CDR2 YNFKEQ. CDR3 length equals 16 residues. The source is a human donor who received a combined kidney and bone marrow transplant. The chain joins TRBV4-2 to TRBJ2-1; 7 bases fit TRBD2. This specimen consisted of CD8+ T cells from blood, obtained before the transplant. The CDR3 DNA reads TGTGCCAGCAGCCAAGTTAGCGGGTACTCCTACAATGAGCAGTTCTTC. Translated, it gives CASSQVSGYSYNEQFF.